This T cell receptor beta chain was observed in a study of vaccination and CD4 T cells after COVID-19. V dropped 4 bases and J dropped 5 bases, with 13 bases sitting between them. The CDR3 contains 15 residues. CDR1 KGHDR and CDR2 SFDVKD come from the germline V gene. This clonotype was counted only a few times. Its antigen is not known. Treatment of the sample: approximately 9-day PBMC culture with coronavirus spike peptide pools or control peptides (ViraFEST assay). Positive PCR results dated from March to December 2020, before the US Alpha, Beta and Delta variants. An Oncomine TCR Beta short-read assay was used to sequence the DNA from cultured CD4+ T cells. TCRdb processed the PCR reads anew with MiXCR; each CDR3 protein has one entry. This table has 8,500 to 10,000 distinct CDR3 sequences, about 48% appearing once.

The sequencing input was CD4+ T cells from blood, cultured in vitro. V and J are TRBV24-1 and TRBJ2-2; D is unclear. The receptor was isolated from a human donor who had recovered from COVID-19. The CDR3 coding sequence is TGTGCCACCAGTGACCCCCGTCGGACGACCGGGGAGCTGTTTTTT. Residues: CATSDPRRTTGELFF.